The next 7 T cell receptor beta chains were all read from a single sample in a study of PD-1 blockade in classical Hodgkin lymphoma. Assay: immunoSEQ multiplex PCR; the TCRdb copy retains only in-frame clones and omits some. The profile shows 25,000 to 35,000 clones, 70% of them singletons. Every patient was affected by relapse after autologous stem cell transplantation, while exposure to brentuximab vedotin was not uniform. Sample: peripheral blood mononuclear cells (PBMCs), taken before the second cycle of nivolumab. The receptors stem from a human donor with classical Hodgkin lymphoma.

V gene TRBV10-3 combines with J gene TRBJ1-1; 12 bases are a match to TRBD1. This CDR3 has 15 amino acids. With 6 bases clipped from V and 0 bases from J, the junction kept 2 bases outside the gene matches. Germline assignment: CDR1 ENHRY and CDR2 SYGVKD. The CDR3 nucleotides read TGTGCCATCAGCGGGACAGGGGGCTTGAACACTGAAGCTTTCTTT. It specifies CAISGTGGLNTEAFF.

This clone was counted a few times. The rearrangement links TRBV6-5 to TRBJ2-2; 10 nucleotides agree with TRBD1. V trimming: 0 bases; J trimming: 7 bases; junction bases outside the gene matches: 2. The CDR3 runs to 15 residues. Per germline, CDR1 MNHEY and CDR2 SVGAGI. DNA for the CDR3: TGTGCCAGCAGTTACTCGGGGACAGGGGTCGGGGAGCTGTTTTTT. Its translation: CASSYSGTGVGELFF.

The V call is TRBV7-3, the J call TRBJ2-7, with 10 bases aligning to TRBD2. The germline CDR1 and CDR2 sequences are SGHTA and FQGTGA. With V trimmed by 5 bases and J by 0 bases, 4 bases remained unmatched. The CDR3 runs 15 residues. The CDR3 region is CASSLSSGSSYEQYF. The DNA for the CDR3 is TGTGCCAGCAGCCTCTCTAGCGGGAGCTCCTACGAGCAGTACTTC.

The chain joins TRBV28 to TRBJ2-1; either TRBD1 or TRBD2 may fit D (5 bases each). The V gene's germline CDR1 is MDHEN and CDR2 SYDVKM. There are 14 residues in the CDR3. V lost 6 bases and J 8 bases, leaving 17 bases between the germline ends. In nucleotides, the CDR3 is TGTGCCAGCAGCCTACCGGGACCCCAGGATGAGCAGTTCTTC. Translating gives CASSLPGPQDEQFF. The whole variable domain, filled in from reference TRBV28 and TRBJ2-1, reads DVKVTQSSRYLVKRTGEKVFLECVQDMDHENMFWYRQDPGLGLRLIYFSYDVKMKEKGDIPEGYSVSREKKERFSLILESASTNQTSMYLCASSLPGPQDEQFFGPGTRLTVL.

This clone was seen just once. V gene TRBV19 combines with J gene TRBJ1-5; D call uncertain. Looked up from germline, CDR1 is LNHDA and CDR2 is SQIVND (reference sequence). Trimming left V 5 bases short and J 0 bases short, with 17 bases between. There are 17 residues in the CDR3. CDR3 in amino acids: CASSVRSVTNSNQPQHF. For the CDR3, the DNA is TGTGCCAGTAGTGTTAGATCCGTGACAAATAGCAATCAGCCCCAGCATTTT.

V is TRBV7-9 and J is TRBJ2-1; perhaps D is TRBD1 or TRBD2 (5 bases each). The CDR3 consists of 15 residues. Germline V gives CDR1 SEHNR, CDR2 FQNEAQ (reference sequence). V lost 3 bases, J lost 0 bases, and 9 bases lay in between. In DNA form, the CDR3 reads TGTGCCAGCAGCTTGGGGACCCACTCCTACAATGAGCAGTTCTTC. Translated, it gives CASSLGTHSYNEQFF.

The V and J genes are TRBV30 and TRBJ2-7, with unresolved D. CDR1 GTSNPN and CDR2 SVGIG come from the germline V gene (reference sequence). The germline V and J ends were trimmed by 0 bases and 2 bases, with 5 bases remaining between them. This CDR3 spans 12 amino acids. The CDR3 DNA reads as TGTGCCTGGAGTGTGGGGACCTACGAGCAGTACTTC. This translates into CAWSVGTYEQYF.